This TCR beta chain was captured by sequencing in a study of tumor and adjacent non-tumor tissue in lung cancer. A word on this clonotype: Its antigen is undetermined. Germline is not matched at one junction end, which may reflect a read error.

TCRbeta libraries were built with three rounds of nested PCR, modified from ARM-PCR. TCRdb reprocessed the multiplex PCR reads via MiXCR and lists one record per CDR3 protein. The sample has 85,000 to 130,000 distinct CDR3 sequences, roughly 60% seen once. RNA was extracted from bulk tissue without any cell sorting. Distant lung tissue was collected more than 3 cm away from the tumor edge. Newly diagnosed lung cancer patients had thoracic surgery in China, August–late 2014, without prior chemotherapy. CDR3 size: 15 residues. CDR1 MNHEY and CDR2 SVGEGT come from the germline V gene. Study-wide points: TCR diversity was significantly greater in tumor than normal lung tissue. Tumor TCR diversity, when higher, was linked to shorter survival.

This TCR derives from a man aged 30 to 45 with non-small cell lung cancer. This chain connects TRBV6-2 or TRBV6-3 to TRBJ2-2, with 11 nucleotides matching TRBD2. The sample comprised distant non-tumor lung tissue. The CDR3 protein is CASTYSTSGDGELFF. Written as DNA, the CDR3 is TGTGCCAGCACTTACTCGACTAGCGGGGACGGGGAACTGTTTTTT.